Shown below are 17 T cell receptor beta chains from a single sample sequenced in a study of cytomegalovirus exposure and HLA in healthy donors. A multiplex PCR was run with 60 Vbeta primers and 13 Jbeta primers. Here immunoSEQ multiplex PCR was the method, and the copy in TCRdb shows in-frame clones only, minus some. The sample has approximately 76,000 clones; about 80% are singletons. Sequencing input: PBMCs. These receptors were collected from a young man in good health and CMV-seronegative.

The chain links TRBV5-4 to TRBJ1-1; the match to TRBD1 covers 7 bases. The ends lost 0 bases at V and 6 bases at J; junction bases unmatched: 11. Germline V gene data show CDR1 as SGHNT and CDR2 as YYREEE (reference sequence). The CDR3 spans 16 residues. The CDR3 DNA sequence: TGTGCCAGCAGCTTGGCCGGGAGGGGGCAAGTGGCTGAAGCTTTCTTT. Protein product: CASSLAGRGQVAEAFF.

The genes are TRBV4-2 and TRBJ1-5, with 9 bases fitting TRBD1. CDR1 is LGHNA, CDR2 YNFKEQ, per germline. Trimming took 3 bases from V and 1 from J; bases not matched to a gene: 4. The CDR3 spans 16 residues. The CDR3 spells CASSQRQGGSNQPQHF. In DNA form, the CDR3 reads TGTGCCAGCAGCCAGAGACAGGGGGGAAGCAATCAGCCCCAGCATTTT.

The chain recombines TRBV10-3 with TRBJ1-2; D possibly corresponds to TRBD1 (5 bases). V gave up 6 bases and J gave up 4 bases, with 12 bases separating them. Per germline, CDR1 ENHRY and CDR2 SYGVKD. This CDR3 is 13 amino acids long. CDR3 sequence (DNA): TGTGCCATCAGCCAGACAGAATTCTATGGCTACACCTTC. Protein sequence: CAISQTEFYGYTF.

The J gene is TRBJ1-1, the V gene TRBV27; D remains unclear. Germline CDR1 and CDR2: MNHEY and SMNVEV (reference sequence). This CDR3 has 12 amino acids. The ends were cut back, 5 bases at V and 8 bases at J, with 12 bases in the middle. The CDR3 bases are TGTGCCAGCAGTCCCGTCGGAGGGGAAGCTTTCTTT. This sequence encodes CASSPVGGEAFF.

A few counts support this clone. CDR3 in DNA: TGTGCCAGCAGGAAGTCTAGCGAAGGAGAGACCCAGTACTTC. This translates into CASRKSSEGETQYF. The chain has TRBV6-6 and TRBJ2-5; D perhaps matches TRBD2 (6 bases). The CDR3 covers 14 residues. Germline CDR1 is MNHNY and CDR2 is SVGAGI (reference sequence). Deletions cut 6 bases from V and 4 bases from J, with 15 bases between.

This CDR3 is CASSPPRAGLHRELFF. In nucleotides, the CDR3 is TGTGCCAGCAGCCCGCCTCGAGCGGGACTTCACCGGGAGCTGTTTTTT. The rearrangement joins TRBV28 to TRBJ2-2; the match to TRBD2 covers 7 bases. The V segment lost 6 bases and the J segment 9 bases; nucleotides outside the gene matches: 16. Germline CDR1 and CDR2: MDHEN and SYDVKM. The CDR3 has 16 amino acids.

J is TRBJ2-1 and V is TRBV29-1, with TRBD2 as a possible D gene (6 bases). CDR1 and CDR2 (germline): SQVTM, ANQGSEA. Trimming removed 4 bases at V and 5 bases at J, with 18 bases between. The CDR3 has 15 amino acids. The CDR3 reads CSVASPGTGHNEQFF. CDR3 sequence (DNA): TGCAGCGTTGCCTCCCCGGGGACTGGGCACAATGAGCAGTTCTTC.

This clone showed up just once. The chain has TRBV2 and TRBJ2-7; TRBD1 agrees at 7 bases. The J segment lost 4 bases and the V segment lost 6 bases, leaving 6 bases of the junction unmatched. CDR3 size: 13 residues. Germline CDR1 is SNHLY and CDR2 is FYNNEI. CDR3 DNA sequence: TGTGCCAGCAGCCGACAGGGTGCTTACGAGCAGTACTTC. Amino acids: CASSRQGAYEQYF.

The chain couples TRBV19 to TRBJ2-3; 7 nucleotides match TRBD2. With V trimmed by 4 bases and J by 4 bases, 2 bases remained unmatched. This CDR3 is built from 13 residues. The V gene's germline CDR1 is LNHDA and CDR2 SQIVND (reference sequence). As DNA, the CDR3 is TGTGCCAGTAGTAGGGGGAGGGCAGATACGCAGTATTTT. It encodes CASSRGRADTQYF.

This clone has only a few counts. The chain employs TRBV28 and TRBJ2-1; weak D call: TRBD2 (5 bases). The V end lost 6 bases, the J end lost 3 bases, and 15 bases lay between the germline ends. The CDR3 loop spans 15 amino acids. Germline CDR1 reads MDHEN; CDR2 reads SYDVKM. The CDR3 nucleotides are TGTGCCAGCAGCCAGGACTCACTAGTCTACAATGAGCAGTTCTTC. Its protein product is CASSQDSLVYNEQFF.

This chain uses TRBV4-3 with TRBJ2-7; D is unclear. The length of the CDR3 is 13 residues. V lost 3 bases to trimming and J lost 5 bases, with 11 bases between them. The germline V gene has CDR1 LGHNA and CDR2 YSLEER. CDR3 in DNA: TGCGCCAGCAGCCATGCGCAGGCCGACGAGCAGTACTTC. It translates to CASSHAQADEQYF.

This chain links TRBV12-5 with TRBJ2-1; tentatively, D is TRBD1 (6 bases). The V end lost 5 bases, the J end lost 12 bases, and 11 bases lay between the germline ends. Germline CDR1 and CDR2: LGHNT and FRNRAP. The CDR3 has 11 amino acids. The CDR3 is CASGAQGPQFF. The CDR3 DNA reads as TGTGCTAGTGGTGCACAGGGTCCGCAGTTCTTC. The complete variable domain, with remaining parts taken from reference TRBV12-5 and TRBJ2-1, reads DARVTQTPRHKVTEMGQEVTMRCQPILGHNTVFWYRQTMMQGLELLAYFRNRAPLDDSGMPKDRFSAEMPDATLATLKIQPSEPRDSAVYFCASGAQGPQFFGPGTRLTVL.

The V gene is TRBV5-1, the J gene TRBJ2-1, with 8 bases fitting TRBD2. Germline V gene lookup returns CDR1 SGHRS and CDR2 YFSETQ. The CDR3 is 14 amino acids. The V and J ends lost 7 bases and 6 bases, in that order; junction bases with no gene match: 9. CDR3 coding DNA: TGCGCCAGCGCGGGGGGCATAACGTCCAATGAGCAGTTCTTC. As protein: CASAGGITSNEQFF. Looking up the rest from reference TRBV5-1 and TRBJ2-1 gives the full variable domain: KAGVTQTPRYLIKTRGQQVTLSCSPISGHRSVSWYQQTPGQGLQFLFEYFSETQRNKGNFPGRFSGRQFSNSRSEMNVSTLELGDSALYLCASAGGITSNEQFFGPGTRLTVL.

This clone turned up a few times. The chain carries TRBV10-3 and TRBJ1-1; 12 bases agree with TRBD1. CDR1 and CDR2 from the germline V gene are ENHRY and SYGVKD. Germline trimming cut 10 bases from V and 10 bases from J; bases unmatched to any gene: 10. CDR3 length: 13 residues. This chain's CDR3 is CATAGTGGGRAFF. CDR3 coding DNA: TGTGCCACAGCCGGGACAGGGGGCGGGAGAGCTTTCTTT.

This chain connects TRBV30 to TRBJ2-5; 10 nucleotides match TRBD2. The V gene's germline CDR1 is GTSNPN and CDR2 SVGIG (reference sequence). V lost 3 bases and J lost 5; bases outside the gene matches: 3. This CDR3 has 13 amino acids. The CDR3 DNA follows: TGTGCCTGGAGGGGACTAGCGAGGGAGACCCAGTACTTC. This sequence encodes CAWRGLARETQYF.

The rearrangement links TRBV14 to TRBJ1-4; 9 bases line up with TRBD1. This CDR3 is 15 amino acids long. The V gene end was trimmed by 1 base and the J gene end by 8 bases; junction bases not matched to a gene: 5. Germline V CDR1 and CDR2: SGHDN, FVKESK. The CDR3 sequence: CASSQGGTGREKLFF. CDR3 nucleotides: TGTGCCAGCAGCCAAGGAGGGACAGGGAGAGAAAAACTGTTTTTT.

The rearrangement links TRBV5-5 to TRBJ2-7; possible D gene TRBD1, 7 bases. CDR1 and CDR2 (germline): SGHKS, YYEKEE (reference sequence). The CDR3 totals 14 residues. Trimming removed 7 bases from V and 0 bases from J, with 14 bases in between. This CDR3 is CASARGRSSYEQYF. The CDR3 region has the DNA TGTGCCAGCGCCAGGGGGAGGAGCTCCTACGAGCAGTACTTC.